This TCR beta chain was profiled in a study of identical twins. General study points: It was out-of-frame TCR alpha sharing in monozygotic twins that models underestimated. Its conclusions, products of cross-sectional statistical analysis, did not come from following the same donors.

In its sample, this clonotype was seen many times. Its matching antigen is unknown. The CDR3 is 16 residues long. J was trimmed by 2 bases and V by 5 bases; bases with no gene match: 10. Germline V gene sequence: CDR1 LNHNV, CDR2 YYDKDF (reference sequence). Template switching created a universal primer site, and the cDNA included unique molecular identifiers. TCRdb recomputed calls from the 5' RACE reads with MiXCR, one row per CDR3 protein. The data show about 220,000 distinct CDR3 sequences, roughly 7.5% seen once. The sample also formed part of further work on yellow fever vaccine responses in identical twins.

The V and J genes are TRBV15 and TRBJ2-3; 7 nucleotides line up with TRBD2. Sequenced input: CD8+ T cells sorted from blood. The receptor was isolated from a woman between 18 and 29 years old in good health. The CDR3 DNA is TGTGCCACCAGCGAACGACTAGCATCCCCCACAGATACGCAGTATTTT. Translation: CATSERLASPTDTQYF.